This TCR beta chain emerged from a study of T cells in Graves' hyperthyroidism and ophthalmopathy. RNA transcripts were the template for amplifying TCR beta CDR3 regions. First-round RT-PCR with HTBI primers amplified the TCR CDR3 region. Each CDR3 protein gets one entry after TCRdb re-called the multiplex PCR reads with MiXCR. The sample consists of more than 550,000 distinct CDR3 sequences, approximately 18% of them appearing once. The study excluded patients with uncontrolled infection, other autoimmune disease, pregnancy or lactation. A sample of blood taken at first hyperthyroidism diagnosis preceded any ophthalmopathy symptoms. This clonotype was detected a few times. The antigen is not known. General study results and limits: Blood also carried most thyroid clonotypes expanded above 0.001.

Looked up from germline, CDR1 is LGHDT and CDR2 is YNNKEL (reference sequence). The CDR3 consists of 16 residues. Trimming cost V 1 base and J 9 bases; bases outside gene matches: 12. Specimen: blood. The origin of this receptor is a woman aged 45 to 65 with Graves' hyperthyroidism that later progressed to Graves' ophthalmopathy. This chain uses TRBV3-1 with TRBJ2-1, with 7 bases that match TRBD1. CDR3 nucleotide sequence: TGTGCCAGCAGCCAAGGTCCAGGGGGTACTCGAACTGAGCAGTTCTTC. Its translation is CASSQGPGGTRTEQFF.